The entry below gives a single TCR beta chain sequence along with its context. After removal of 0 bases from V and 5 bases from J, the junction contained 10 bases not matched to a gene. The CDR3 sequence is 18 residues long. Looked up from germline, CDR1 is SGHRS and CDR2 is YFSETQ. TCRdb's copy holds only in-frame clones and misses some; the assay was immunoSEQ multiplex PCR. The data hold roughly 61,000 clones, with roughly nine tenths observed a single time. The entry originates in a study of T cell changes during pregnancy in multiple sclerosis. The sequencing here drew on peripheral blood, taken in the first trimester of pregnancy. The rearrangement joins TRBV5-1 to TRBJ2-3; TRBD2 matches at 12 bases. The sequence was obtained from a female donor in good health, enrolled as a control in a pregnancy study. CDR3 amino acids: CASSLAASGGDLRDTQYF. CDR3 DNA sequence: TGCGCCAGCAGCTTGGCCGCTAGCGGGGGGGATTTACGAGATACGCAGTATTTT. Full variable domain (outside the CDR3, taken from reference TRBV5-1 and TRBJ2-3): KAGVTQTPRYLIKTRGQQVTLSCSPISGHRSVSWYQQTPGQGLQFLFEYFSETQRNKGNFPGRFSGRQFSNSRSEMNVSTLELGDSALYLCASSLAASGGDLRDTQYFGPGTRLTVL.